The 21 T cell receptor beta chains presented below share a single source sample, sequenced in a study of long-term antiretroviral therapy in people with HIV. The assay, immunoSEQ v3.0, was run at survey level. The assay was immunoSEQ multiplex PCR, and TCRdb's table has in-frame clones only and misses some. This table has 9,500 to 11,000 clones, around 84% appearing once. The sequences come from unsorted PBMCs, collected approximately 7 years after starting antiretroviral therapy. These receptors were obtained from a man aged 50 or older with HIV.

By share, this clone counts as large. This chain connects TRBV7-9 to TRBJ1-1; D gene ambiguous. Germline lookup yields CDR1 SEHNR and CDR2 FQNEAQ (reference sequence). The CDR3 contains 12 residues. V gave up 6 bases and J gave up 0 bases, with 5 bases separating them. The CDR3 reads CASSTMNTEAFF. In DNA, the CDR3 is TGTGCCAGCAGTACAATGAACACTGAAGCTTTCTTT.

The V and J genes are TRBV27 and TRBJ1-4; weak D call: TRBD1 (5 bases). V lost 4 bases and J 8 bases, leaving 17 bases between the germline ends. Germline lookup yields CDR1 MNHEY and CDR2 SMNVEV (reference sequence). The CDR3 loop spans 15 amino acids. CDR3 coding DNA: TGTGCCAGCAGTTCCCTCACAGGTCTCGGGGAAAAACTGTTTTTT. It encodes CASSSLTGLGEKLFF.

CDR3 DNA sequence: TGTGCCAGCAGCCAAGATCTCACTAGCGGAGATACGCAGTATTTT. Its protein is CASSQDLTSGDTQYF. V and J are TRBV14 and TRBJ2-3, with TRBD2 matching 8 bases. CDR3 size: 15 residues. Germline V CDR1 and CDR2: SGHDN, FVKESK. V lost 0 bases and J lost 5; bases outside the gene matches: 4.

This clone was seen a single time. The chain employs TRBV7-9 and TRBJ1-1; D perhaps matches TRBD1 (6 bases). In germline, CDR1 is SEHNR, CDR2 FQNEAQ (reference sequence). The CDR3 length is 12 residues. V shed 3 bases and J shed 6 bases, with 8 bases lying between them. Written as DNA, the CDR3 is TGTGCCAGCAGCTTGGGGGCGGCTGAAGCTTTCTTT. It translates to CASSLGAAEAFF.

V and J are TRBV5-1 and TRBJ1-3; perhaps TRBD1 as D (5 bases). Per germline, CDR1 SGHRS and CDR2 YFSETQ. The CDR3 is 14 amino acids. V lost 3 bases, J lost 2 bases, and 9 bases lay in between. The CDR3 protein is CASSSGTTGNTIYF. The DNA of the CDR3 is TGCGCCAGCAGCTCCGGGACGACTGGAAACACCATATATTTT.

The rearrangement joins TRBV2 to TRBJ1-1; D is uncertain. The CDR3 runs 15 residues. The V end was cut by 1 base, the J end by 1 base, with 10 bases between. Germline assignment: CDR1 SNHLY and CDR2 FYNNEI. The CDR3 protein is CASSEEAGGNTEAFF. For the CDR3, the DNA is TGTGCCAGCAGTGAAGAGGCAGGCGGGAACACTGAAGCTTTCTTT. The variable domain in full, with the rest retrieved from reference TRBV2 and TRBJ1-1, is EPEVTQTPSHQVTQMGQEVILRCVPISNHLYFYWYRQILGQKVEFLVSFYNNEISEKSEIFDDQFSVERPDGSNFTLKIRSTKLEDSAMYFCASSEEAGGNTEAFFGQGTRLTVV.

The chain is built from TRBV13 and TRBJ2-7, with unresolved D. The CDR3 runs to 13 residues. V lost 4 bases and J lost 2, with 9 bases in between. CDR1 PRHDT and CDR2 FYEKMQ come from the germline V gene (reference sequence). CDR3 coding DNA: TGTGCCAGCAGCTCGGTGGGCACCTACGAGCAGTACTTC. The encoded protein is CASSSVGTYEQYF.

The chain combines TRBV7-9 with TRBJ2-7, with D maybe TRBD1 (5 bases). Looked up from germline, CDR1 is SEHNR and CDR2 is FQNEAQ (reference sequence). V gave up 3 bases and J gave up 4 bases, with 7 bases separating them. The CDR3 runs to 12 residues. In nucleotides, the CDR3 is TGTGCCAGCAGCTTCTCAGGGTACGAGCAGTACTTC. Protein product: CASSFSGYEQYF.

The chain uses TRBV6-5 and TRBJ1-1; TRBD1 matches at 7 bases. The CDR3 contains 15 residues. V lost 2 bases to trimming and J lost 6 bases; unmatched junction nucleotides: 9. Germline CDR1 reads MNHEY; CDR2 reads SVGAGI. The DNA of the CDR3 is TGTGCCAGCAGTTACGTCCCAGGGGGGTGGGCTGAAGCTTTCTTT. This sequence encodes CASSYVPGGWAEAFF.

J is TRBJ2-7 and V is TRBV4-2; the D gene is possibly TRBD1 (5 bases). Trimming shortened V by 2 bases and J by 5 bases, and 16 bases separated the two germline ends. Germline loops: CDR1 LGHNA, CDR2 YNFKEQ. The CDR3 loop spans 15 amino acids. CDR3 residues: CASSQMAGLFDEQYF. In DNA form, the CDR3 reads TGTGCCAGCAGCCAAATGGCAGGGTTATTCGACGAGCAGTACTTC.

V and J are TRBV30 and TRBJ2-2; perhaps TRBD1 as D (6 bases). V was shortened by 0 bases and J by 6 bases, with 8 bases between the two germline ends. This CDR3 is 13 amino acids long. Germline CDR1 GTSNPN, CDR2 SVGIG (reference sequence). CDR3 protein: CAWSVRGSGELFF. CDR3 nucleotides: TGTGCCTGGAGTGTCAGGGGTTCCGGGGAGCTGTTTTTT. The full variable domain, its missing parts supplied by reference TRBV30 and TRBJ2-2, is SQTIHQWPATLVQPVGSPLSLECTVEGTSNPNLYWYRQAAGRGLQLLFYSVGIGQISSEVPQNLSASRPQDRQFILSSKKLLLSDSGFYLCAWSVRGSGELFFGEGSRLTVL.

The chain links TRBV19 to TRBJ2-7, with D maybe TRBD1 (5 bases). CDR3 length equals 15 residues. Germline-derived CDR1 and CDR2 are LNHDA and SQIVND (reference sequence). The germline V and J ends were trimmed by 1 base and 1 base, with 11 bases remaining between them. The CDR3 DNA is TGTGCCAGTAGTATAGGCGACAGTTCTTCCTACGAGCAGTACTTC. It codes for CASSIGDSSSYEQYF.

The J gene is TRBJ1-1, the V gene TRBV6-6; 7 bases map to TRBD1. Germline V lookup: CDR1 MNHNY, CDR2 SVGAGI (reference sequence). The CDR3 length is 14 residues. Germline trimming cut 4 bases from V and 1 base from J; bases unmatched to any gene: 3. The CDR3: CASSSRTGNTEAFF. CDR3 bases: TGTGCCAGCAGTTCCCGGACAGGGAACACTGAAGCTTTCTTT.

This chain connects TRBV7-8 to TRBJ2-7, with 10 bases lining up with TRBD2. Trimming cost V 5 bases and J 0 bases; bases outside gene matches: 4. The CDR3 covers 15 residues. Germline V gene lookup returns CDR1 SGHVS and CDR2 FQNEAQ. The CDR3 DNA reads TGTGCCAGCAGCCCCCTAGCGGGGGTCTCCTACGAGCAGTACTTC. Protein: CASSPLAGVSYEQYF.

This clone was recorded a few times. The chain employs TRBV27 and TRBJ2-1, with a weak D call TRBD1 (6 bases). Per the germline V gene, CDR1 is MNHEY and CDR2 is SMNVEV (reference sequence). The CDR3 contains 16 residues. The V end lost 2 bases, the J end lost 9 bases, and 20 bases lay between the germline ends. The CDR3 DNA follows: TGTGCCAGCAGTTTAACCGCTACAGGGTCGGGCGGTGAGCAGTTCTTC. It codes for CASSLTATGSGGEQFF.

This clone was seen only once. This chain joins TRBV15 and TRBJ1-1, with D possibly matching TRBD1 (5 bases). Trimming pared 4 bases from V and 6 bases from J, leaving 9 bases between. CDR1 and CDR2 (germline): LNHNV, YYDKDF (reference sequence). CDR3 size: 12 residues. CDR3 sequence (DNA): TGTGCCACCAGCACCTCAGGGTCTGAAGCTTTCTTT. Amino acid sequence: CATSTSGSEAFF.

The chain is built from TRBV7-8 and TRBJ1-4; no reliable D call. Germline V gene sequence: CDR1 SGHVS, CDR2 FQNEAQ. V lost 4 bases, J lost 4 bases, and 7 bases lay in between. The CDR3 runs 13 residues. CDR3 nucleotide sequence: TGTGCCAGCAGCTCGGTTTATAATGAAAAACTGTTTTTT. Protein: CASSSVYNEKLFF. The entire variable domain, with the rest obtained from reference TRBV7-8 and TRBJ1-4, is as follows: GAGVSQSPRYKVAKRGQDVALRCDPISGHVSLFWYQQALGQGPEFLTYFQNEAQLDKSGLPSDRFFAERPEGSVSTLKIQRTQQEDSAVYLCASSSVYNEKLFFGSGTQLSVL.

The chain has TRBV7-9 and TRBJ2-7; 7 bases map to TRBD2. The V segment lost 5 bases and the J segment 3 bases; nucleotides outside the gene matches: 7. The CDR3 is 14 amino acids. Germline CDR1 and CDR2: SEHNR and FQNEAQ (reference sequence). The CDR3 reads CASSGIAGNYEQYF. The DNA for the CDR3 is TGTGCCAGCAGCGGGATAGCGGGTAACTACGAGCAGTACTTC.

This chain uses TRBV19 with TRBJ1-1; D remains ambiguous. The germline V gene encodes CDR1 LNHDA and CDR2 SQIVND (reference sequence). The CDR3 extends over 17 amino acids. With 1 base removed from V and 3 bases from J, the gap between germline ends came to 18 bases. The CDR3 region is CASSIGMDAQMDTEAFF. Written as DNA, the CDR3 is TGTGCCAGTAGTATAGGAATGGACGCCCAAATGGACACTGAAGCTTTCTTT.

The rearrangement links TRBV7-9 to TRBJ2-7; possibly TRBD1 for D (6 bases). The CDR3 totals 13 residues. V was trimmed by 3 bases and J by 5 bases, leaving 11 bases between them. In germline, CDR1 is SEHNR, CDR2 FQNEAQ (reference sequence). Here the CDR3 reads CASSLGTSNEQYF. The CDR3, as DNA: TGTGCCAGCAGCTTGGGGACATCAAACGAGCAGTACTTC. The full variable domain, its missing parts supplied by reference TRBV7-9 and TRBJ2-7, is DTGVSQNPRHKITKRGQNVTFRCDPISEHNRLYWYRQTLGQGPEFLTYFQNEAQLEKSRLLSDRFSAERPKGSFSTLEIQRTEQGDSAMYLCASSLGTSNEQYFGPGTRLTVT.

This chain's CDR3 is CASSEVSSEEKLFF. The CDR3 DNA is TGTGCCAGCAGTGAGGTGTCCTCGGAGGAAAAACTGTTTTTT. The chain employs TRBV2 and TRBJ1-4; no clear D gene. The germline V gene encodes CDR1 SNHLY and CDR2 FYNNEI. Trimming took 3 bases from V and 8 from J, leaving 13 bases between them. This CDR3 has 14 amino acids.